The rows below give T cell receptor beta chains drawn from one sample of a study of blood T cell repertoires in COVID-19. This table comes from immunoSEQ multiplex PCR, and its TCRdb copy is limited to in-frame clones, with some not included. The sample lists 130,000 or so clones, roughly 80% occurring once. Sequencing was carried out using peripheral blood. The source of these receptors is a human donor in a cohort sampled during active COVID-19. Each CDR3 is given with its conserved first and last residue. D genes are given only for firm matches. Size is stated for part of the rows, as once, few or many counts, or as a class when the clone is expanded.

j_gene: TRBJ2-5
abundance: NA
d_gene: NA
v_gene: TRBV5-1
CDR3nt: TGCGCCAGCAGCCGCGAGGGACACCTACAAGAGACCCAGTACTTC
CDR3aa: CASSREGHLQETQYF

j_gene: TRBJ1-1
abundance: NA
d_gene: NA
v_gene: TRBV28
CDR3nt: TGTGCCACCACCGCCAGCGGGGTGAACACTGAAGCTTTCTTT
CDR3aa: CATTASGVNTEAFF

j_gene: TRBJ2-7
abundance: NA
d_gene: NA
v_gene: TRBV7-2
CDR3nt: TGTGCCAGCAGCTTGAGTTGGGGGCTCTACGAGCAGTACTTC
CDR3aa: CASSLSWGLYEQYF

j_gene: TRBJ2-5
abundance: NA
d_gene: TRBD1
v_gene: TRBV3-1/TRBV3-2
CDR3nt: TGTGCCAGCAGCCAAGGGGACAGGGGGCGTTTTCCCAAGACCCAGTACTTC
CDR3aa: CASSQGDRGRFPKTQYF

j_gene: TRBJ1-1
abundance: NA
d_gene: TRBD1
v_gene: TRBV20-1
CDR3nt: TGCAGTGCCCTGGACAGGGTAGCTTTCTTT
CDR3aa: CSALDRVAFF

j_gene: TRBJ1-2
abundance: NA
d_gene: NA
v_gene: TRBV7-8
CDR3nt: TGTGCCAGCAGCTTAGAACCAGGGGCGAACTATGGCTACACCTTC
CDR3aa: CASSLEPGANYGYTF

j_gene: TRBJ1-2
abundance: NA
d_gene: NA
v_gene: TRBV4-3
CDR3nt: TGCGCCAGCAGCCCAACCGTGGAGTTAGGAGCTAACTATGGCTACACCTTC
CDR3aa: CASSPTVELGANYGYTF

j_gene: TRBJ2-5
abundance: many
d_gene: TRBD2
v_gene: TRBV3-1/TRBV3-2
CDR3nt: TGTGCCAGCGCGAGGGGACGGACTAGCGGGAGAGAAGAGACCCAGTACTTC
CDR3aa: CASARGRTSGREETQYF

j_gene: TRBJ2-1
abundance: NA
d_gene: NA
v_gene: TRBV28
CDR3nt: TGTGCCAGCAGTTTATACAGGGTAGGCTACAATGAGCAGTTCTTC
CDR3aa: CASSLYRVGYNEQFF

j_gene: TRBJ2-6
abundance: few
d_gene: NA
v_gene: TRBV4-2
CDR3nt: TGTGCCAGCAGCCAAGATTCAGGTGGGGCCAACGTCCTGACTTTC
CDR3aa: CASSQDSGGANVLTF

j_gene: TRBJ1-1
abundance: NA
d_gene: TRBD1
v_gene: TRBV5-8
CDR3nt: TGTGCCAGCAGCTTCGGACAGGGCAACACTGAAGCTTTCTTT
CDR3aa: CASSFGQGNTEAFF

j_gene: TRBJ2-7
abundance: NA
d_gene: NA
v_gene: TRBV7-9
CDR3nt: TGTGCCAGCAGCTTAGGGCAGGTTGCCTACGAGCAGTACTTC
CDR3aa: CASSLGQVAYEQYF

j_gene: TRBJ2-7
abundance: NA
d_gene: TRBD2
v_gene: TRBV7-2
CDR3nt: TGTGCCAGCAGCCTCGAAGTGTGGGCGGGGGGGCCGAACGAGCAGTACTTC
CDR3aa: CASSLEVWAGGPNEQYF

j_gene: TRBJ2-7
abundance: few
d_gene: NA
v_gene: TRBV21-1
CDR3nt: TGTGCCAGCAGCAATTCAGACAGGGGCGCCTCCTACGAGCAGTACTTC
CDR3aa: CASSNSDRGASYEQYF

j_gene: TRBJ2-2
abundance: NA
d_gene: TRBD2
v_gene: TRBV5-4
CDR3nt: TGTGCCAGCACCCTGACTAGCGGGGGGAACACCGGGGAGCTGTTTTTT
CDR3aa: CASTLTSGGNTGELFF

j_gene: TRBJ2-3
abundance: once
d_gene: NA
v_gene: TRBV5-1
CDR3nt: TGCGCCAGCAGTAGGGGAAGCACAGATACGCAGTATTTT
CDR3aa: CASSRGSTDTQYF

j_gene: TRBJ2-3
abundance: few
d_gene: TRBD1
v_gene: TRBV29-1
CDR3nt: TGCAGCGTTCACCACCGACAGGGATCACCCGCAGATACGCAGTATTTT
CDR3aa: CSVHHRQGSPADTQYF